One sample yielded the 25 T cell receptor beta chains listed below, sequenced in a study of blood T cells in healthy people across ages. Alongside a J-beta primer mix, a sample-barcoded 5' primer served in a second PCR lasting roughly 7 to 12 cycles. A single record per CDR3 protein comes from TCRdb applying MiXCR to the 5' RACE reads. The data hold about 1 million distinct CDR3 sequences, with approximately 25% observed a single time. These same records also appear under a second study, on T cells of mothers and their children.

Sequencing was done on a sample of blood. The source of these receptors is a girl aged 2 to 10 in good health.

The chain has TRBV5-1 and TRBJ2-5; no firm D call. The germline V gene encodes CDR1 SGHRS and CDR2 YFSETQ. V was clipped by 5 bases and J by 5 bases, with 22 bases between them. The CDR3 totals 16 residues. This chain's CDR3 is CASRAGEGGVWETQYF. CDR3 sequence (DNA): TGCGCCAGCAGGGCTGGTGAAGGTGGGGTTTGGGAGACCCAGTACTTC.

The chain links TRBV20-1 to TRBJ1-4, with D perhaps matching TRBD1 (6 bases). V lost 3 bases, J lost 5 bases, and 13 bases lay in between. This CDR3 spans 14 amino acids. CDR1 DFQATT and CDR2 SNEGSKA come from the germline V gene (reference sequence). The CDR3 is CSASNSGTNEKLFF. The DNA of the CDR3 is TGCAGTGCTAGTAATTCCGGGACAAATGAAAAACTGTTTTTT.

The chain uses TRBV7-2 and TRBJ2-1; D is ambiguous. CDR1 is SGHTA, CDR2 FQGNSA, per germline. The CDR3 is 17 residues long. With 5 bases removed from V and 0 bases from J, the gap between germline ends came to 17 bases. The CDR3 loop reads CASSPVVGYRSYNEQFF. The CDR3 DNA sequence: TGTGCCAGCAGCCCCGTGGTAGGCTACCGCTCCTACAATGAGCAGTTCTTC.

This clonotype showed up just a few times. This chain links TRBV7-9 with TRBJ1-5; 8 nucleotides match TRBD1. V shed 4 bases and J 7 bases; nucleotides not matched to a gene: 9. The CDR3 runs to 15 residues. The germline V gene has CDR1 SEHNR and CDR2 FQNEAQ (reference sequence). The CDR3 DNA reads as TGTGCCAGCAGCTCCGCGGACAGGGCGGGCCAGCCCCAGCATTTT. Its translation: CASSSADRAGQPQHF.

This clonotype has a handful of counts. The gene calls are TRBV20-1 and TRBJ2-1; TRBD1 is a possible D gene (6 bases). Germline-derived CDR1 and CDR2 are DFQATT and SNEGSKA (reference sequence). This CDR3 is built from 13 residues. V was shortened by 3 bases and J by 3 bases, with 9 bases between the two germline ends. In DNA, the CDR3 is TGCAGTGCTAGGGAACAGGGCTACAATGAGCAGTTCTTC. Amino acid sequence: CSAREQGYNEQFF.

The table lists this clonotype with a few counts. CDR3 amino acids: CATSIERGDLLEKLFF. CDR3 DNA: TGTGCCACCAGCATTGAGAGGGGGGACCTTTTGGAAAAACTGTTTTTT. This chain uses TRBV15 with TRBJ1-4, with a possible D match to TRBD1 (6 bases). This CDR3 contains 16 residues. Germline lookup yields CDR1 LNHNV and CDR2 YYDKDF (reference sequence). With 4 bases removed from V and 8 bases from J, the gap between germline ends came to 20 bases.

V gene TRBV10-3 combines with J gene TRBJ1-2, with a weak D call TRBD1 (6 bases). In germline, CDR1 is ENHRY, CDR2 SYGVKD. This CDR3 has 13 residues. The V gene lost 7 bases and the J gene lost 7 bases, with 16 bases spanning the gap. The CDR3 spells CAITNGRGFGYTF. The CDR3 region has the DNA TGTGCCATCACCAACGGCAGGGGTTTTGGCTACACCTTC.

The chain is built from TRBV2 and TRBJ1-3; no reliable D call. The CDR3 runs to 13 residues. Germline V gives CDR1 SNHLY, CDR2 FYNNEI. V was clipped by 8 bases and J by 0 bases, with 8 bases between them. CDR3 DNA: TGTGCCAGCGGCGAGAGCTCTGGAAACACCATATATTTT. Translation gives CASGESSGNTIYF.

In regard to this clonotype: A read error may be the cause here, since a much bigger clone is one base away. No conserved phenylalanine or tryptophan ends this CDR3, so it is likely a read error. The chain links TRBV6-2 or TRBV6-3 to TRBJ1-1; no clear D gene. Trimming left V 0 bases short and J 8 bases short, with 7 bases between. The CDR3 totals 12 residues. Per the germline V gene, CDR1 is MNHEY and CDR2 is SVGEGT. CDR3 loop: CASSYSSSEAFS. The CDR3 DNA is TGTGCCAGCAGTTACTCGTCCAGCGAAGCTTTCTCT.

The V gene is TRBV20-1, the J gene TRBJ2-1; D remains unclear. The CDR3 has 12 residues. Looked up from germline, CDR1 is DFQATT and CDR2 is SNEGSKA (reference sequence). V shed 0 bases and J shed 10 bases, with 10 bases lying between them. The CDR3 nucleotides read TGCAGTGCTAGAGATTGGAGCAGCGAGCAGTTCTTC. This encodes CSARDWSSEQFF.

This clonotype appeared a few times. The rearrangement joins TRBV5-1 to TRBJ2-5, with D uncertain. In germline, CDR1 is SGHRS, CDR2 YFSETQ. The CDR3 is made up of 12 amino acids. The ends were cut back, 4 bases at V and 3 bases at J, with 7 bases in the middle. The CDR3 region has the DNA TGCGCCAGCAGCCACGCGAAAGAGACCCAGTACTTC. Amino acid sequence: CASSHAKETQYF.

The chain employs TRBV11-2 and TRBJ2-2, with D perhaps TRBD1 or TRBD2 (5 bases each). This CDR3 spans 14 amino acids. The V gene's germline CDR1 is SGHAT and CDR2 FQNNGV. The V and J ends lost 6 bases and 3 bases respectively, with 11 bases between them. The CDR3 DNA sequence: TGTGCCAGCAGTACTGGGGGTTACACCGGGGAGCTGTTTTTT. Its protein is CASSTGGYTGELFF.

The J gene is TRBJ2-3, the V gene TRBV12-3 or TRBV12-4, with 7 nucleotides matching TRBD2. The V segment lost 5 bases and the J segment 1 base; nucleotides outside the gene matches: 3. This CDR3 is built from 14 residues. Here the CDR3 reads CASSQAGGTDTQYF. The CDR3 DNA follows: TGTGCCAGCAGTCAGGCGGGGGGCACAGATACGCAGTATTTT.

This chain links TRBV7-9 with TRBJ1-1; D call uncertain. Germline assignment: CDR1 SEHNR and CDR2 FQNEAQ (reference sequence). The CDR3 is 13 residues long. Trimming removed 5 bases at V and 6 bases at J, with 13 bases between. CDR3: CASSPVGSSEAFF. The CDR3 DNA reads as TGTGCCAGCAGCCCCGTGGGGAGCTCTGAAGCTTTCTTT.

The genes are TRBV6-2 or TRBV6-3 and TRBJ2-1; D is ambiguous. CDR1 and CDR2 (germline): MNHEY, SVGEGT. With 4 bases removed from V and 6 bases from J, the gap between germline ends came to 13 bases. This CDR3 is built from 14 residues. The CDR3 is CASSWVLTPNEQFF. CDR3 in DNA: TGTGCCAGCAGTTGGGTGTTGACCCCCAATGAGCAGTTCTTC.

The genes are TRBV4-1 and TRBJ1-2; D unclear. This CDR3 comprises 13 residues. V was clipped by 4 bases and J by 1 base, with 7 bases between them. Germline CDR1 reads MGHRA; CDR2 reads YSYEKL. CDR3: CASSPHYNYGYTF. The CDR3 DNA reads as TGCGCCAGCAGCCCTCACTATAACTATGGCTACACCTTC.

The rearrangement uses TRBV20-1 and TRBJ2-3, with 10 bases that match TRBD2. V was clipped by 0 bases and J by 5 bases; unmatched bases: 8. The germline CDR1 and CDR2 sequences are DFQATT and SNEGSKA (reference sequence). The CDR3 loop spans 16 amino acids. The CDR3 coding sequence is TGCAGTGCTAGAGAACTAGCGGGACCCTCGGGAGATACGCAGTATTTT. Protein product: CSARELAGPSGDTQYF.

Only a few counts were recorded for this clonotype. The chain employs TRBV20-1 and TRBJ2-7, with D possibly matching TRBD2 (6 bases). Trimming shortened V by 3 bases and J by 5 bases, and 14 bases separated the two germline ends. This CDR3 is 13 amino acids long. The germline CDR1 and CDR2 sequences are DFQATT and SNEGSKA (reference sequence). In nucleotides, the CDR3 is TGCAGTGCTAGCTCAGGGAGACTAGACGAGCAGTACTTC. It translates to CSASSGRLDEQYF.

The V gene is TRBV27, the J gene TRBJ1-2; weak D call: TRBD1 (6 bases). Looked up from germline, CDR1 is MNHEY and CDR2 is SMNVEV (reference sequence). The length of the CDR3 is 19 residues. With 6 bases removed from V and 8 bases from J, the gap between germline ends came to 34 bases. For the CDR3, the DNA is TGTGCCAGCAGACCAGCGAGTGGCAGGGGTCCTCATGGGGTGTGGGGCTACACCTTC. Translating gives CASRPASGRGPHGVWGYTF.

The chain uses TRBV5-5 and TRBJ1-4; 9 nucleotides agree with TRBD1. The length of the CDR3 is 13 residues. CDR1 and CDR2 (germline): SGHKS, YYEKEE (reference sequence). The J segment lost 5 bases and the V segment lost 4 bases, leaving 0 bases of the junction unmatched. The CDR3 sequence: CASSGQGNEKLFF. For the CDR3, the DNA is TGTGCCAGCAGCGGACAGGGGAATGAAAAACTGTTTTTT.

This clonotype occurred once. The J gene is TRBJ2-2, the V gene TRBV14, with 8 bases lining up with TRBD1. The length of the CDR3 is 14 residues. J gave up 2 bases and V 6 bases, and 2 bases lay outside the gene matches. From germline, CDR1 is SGHDN and CDR2 FVKESK. The CDR3 here is CASRTGVNTGELFF. CDR3 in DNA: TGTGCCAGCAGGACAGGGGTTAACACCGGGGAGCTGTTTTTT.

This clonotype was detected only a few times. The chain employs TRBV4-1 and TRBJ2-1; 10 nucleotides align to TRBD2. Germline trimming cut 1 base from V and 0 bases from J; bases unmatched to any gene: 3. The CDR3 has 17 amino acids. CDR1 and CDR2 (germline): MGHRA, YSYEKL. The CDR3 reads CASSQVGLANSYNEQFF. DNA of the CDR3: TGCGCCAGCAGCCAAGTGGGACTAGCGAACTCCTACAATGAGCAGTTCTTC.

The chain recombines TRBV7-2 with TRBJ2-1; 14 bases line up with TRBD2. Germline V lookup: CDR1 SGHTA, CDR2 FQGNSA. This CDR3 is 16 amino acids long. With V trimmed by 5 bases and J by 7 bases, 7 bases remained unmatched. The CDR3 spells CASSPGLAGGRNEQFF. CDR3 in DNA: TGTGCCAGCAGCCCCGGACTAGCGGGAGGTAGGAATGAGCAGTTCTTC.

The chain uses TRBV4-2 and TRBJ2-7; tentative D call: TRBD2 (6 bases). The V end was cut by 4 bases, the J end by 4 bases, with 17 bases between. Germline CDR1 LGHNA, CDR2 YNFKEQ. The CDR3 length is 15 residues. The CDR3 DNA follows: TGTGCCAGCAGCCCCCCCGTCGGGGGAAAGTACGAGCAGTACTTC. The encoded protein is CASSPPVGGKYEQYF.

This clonotype was counted only a few times. The chain carries TRBV29-1 and TRBJ2-1; D uncertain. Trimming left V 4 bases short and J 6 bases short, with 10 bases between. Per the germline V gene, CDR1 is SQVTM and CDR2 is ANQGSEA. The CDR3 runs 12 residues. In DNA, the CDR3 is TGCAGCGTTGTCGAACCCTCCAATGAGCAGTTCTTC. Residues: CSVVEPSNEQFF.